This is a list of T cell receptor beta chains from one sample in a study of early stage breast cancer tumors. TCRdb keeps only in-frame clones here, not all; method: immunoSEQ multiplex PCR. The table includes about 9,900 clones, almost 65% detected once. Specimen: breast tumor tissue. The receptors originated from a person between 60 and 70 years old with breast cancer. CDR3s include the opening cysteine and the closing phenylalanine or tryptophan. The D gene is left open where the match is weak. Some rows mark clone size as missing; the rest say once, few, many or name a class of expanded clone.

size | D | J | V | DNA | CDR3
NA | NA | TRBJ1-3 | TRBV30 | TGTGCCTTAAGAAGACAGAGCTCTGGAAACACCATATATTTT | CALRRQSSGNTIYF
NA | NA | TRBJ2-7 | TRBV7-9 | TGTGCCAGCAGCTCAAACGCGAGGTCGGGGGAGCAGTACTTC | CASSSNARSGEQYF
once | NA | TRBJ2-3 | TRBV5-1 | TGCGCCAGCAGCTTGGGCGGCCACACAGATACGCAGTATTTT | CASSLGGHTDTQYF
NA | TRBD1 | TRBJ1-1 | TRBV6-1 | TGTGCCAGCAGTGAAACCCACAGGGGGAACACTGAAGCTTTCTTT | CASSETHRGNTEAFF
few | NA | TRBJ2-3 | TRBV21-1 | TGTGCCAGCAGCAAGCCGGGCAGGGCTGATACGCAGTATTTT | CASSKPGRADTQYF
NA | NA | TRBJ2-2 | TRBV9 | TGTGCCAGCAGCGTAGATATAGGCGGGACCGGGGAGCTGTTTTTT | CASSVDIGGTGELFF
NA | NA | TRBJ1-4 | TRBV28 | TGTGCCAGCAGTTACCCAAGGGCAACTAATGAAAAACTGTTTTTT | CASSYPRATNEKLFF
few | TRBD1 | TRBJ1-2 | TRBV6-1 | TGTGCCAGCAGTTCCCGGGACAGGGTTGATGGCTACACCTTC | CASSSRDRVDGYTF
NA | NA | TRBJ2-3 | TRBV9 | TGTGCCAGCAGCTTTGGGGTTAGCGCAGATACGCAGTATTTT | CASSFGVSADTQYF
NA | NA | TRBJ1-5 | TRBV6-1 | TGTGCCAGCAGTCTGAAGTATCAGCCCCAGCATTTT | CASSLKYQPQHF
few | NA | TRBJ1-5 | TRBV9 | TGTGCCAGCAGCGTAGGTGGGGCCCCTCAGCCCCAGCATTTT | CASSVGGAPQPQHF
NA | NA | TRBJ2-7 | TRBV6-6 | TGTGCCAGCAGTTTGGGCGGAACCTACGAGCAGTACTTC | CASSLGGTYEQYF
NA | TRBD2 | TRBJ2-3 | TRBV7-6 | TGTGCCAGCAGCTCCGCGCTGCGGGGGGTCTCAGATACGCAGTATTTT | CASSSALRGVSDTQYF
NA | TRBD2 | TRBJ2-7 | TRBV9 | TGTGCCAGCAGCGACCAGCGGGAGGGATACGAGCAGTACTTC | CASSDQREGYEQYF
NA | NA | TRBJ2-5 | TRBV5-4 | TGTGCCAGCAGCTTAGGTCTATCACAAGAGACCCAGTACTTC | CASSLGLSQETQYF
NA | TRBD1 | TRBJ2-2 | TRBV30 | TGTGCCCGAACCAAGGGACAGATCACCGGGGAGCTGTTTTTT | CARTKGQITGELFF
NA | TRBD1 | TRBJ1-1 | TRBV30 | TGTGCCTGGAGTCGGGACAGGGGGCCTTTCGTCACTGAAGCTTTCTTT | CAWSRDRGPFVTEAFF
NA | TRBD2 | TRBJ2-1 | TRBV7-9 | TGTGCCAGCAGCTTATTAGGAACTAGCGGGAAGGGTGAGCAGTTCTTC | CASSLLGTSGKGEQFF
NA | TRBD2 | TRBJ2-1 | TRBV10-2 | TGCGCCGGTGGGACTAGCGGGGGGGGGAATGAGCAGTTCTTC | CAGGTSGGGNEQFF
NA | NA | TRBJ1-5 | TRBV5-5 | TGTGCCAGCCAGCGGGGTGGATCTAGCAATCAGCCCCAGCATTTT | CASQRGGSSNQPQHF
NA | NA | TRBJ1-2 | TRBV28 | TGTGCCAGCAGTTTGCCCCCCTATGGCTACACCTTC | CASSLPPYGYTF
NA | TRBD1 | TRBJ1-1 | TRBV6-9 | TGTGCCAGCAGTTGCCTTCCTGGGGACAGGGGAGATAAAAACACTGAAGCTTTCTTT | CASSCLPGDRGDKNTEAFF
NA | TRBD1 | TRBJ2-7 | TRBV6-6 | TGCGCCAGCACCGTACACCGGGACAGCACCTACGAGCAGTACTTC | CASTVHRDSTYEQYF
NA | NA | TRBJ1-5 | TRBV28 | TGTGCCAGCAGTCCCCACAGGACTAGCAATCAGCCCCAGCATTTT | CASSPHRTSNQPQHF
NA | TRBD2 | TRBJ2-5 | TRBV5-4 | TGTGCCAGCAGCTTTCTTCCTAGCGGGATCCTATTAGAGACCCAGTACTTC | CASSFLPSGILLETQYF
NA | NA | TRBJ2-7 | TRBV28 | TGTGCCAGCAGCCGATACGAGCAGTACTTC | CASSRYEQYF
NA | TRBD1 | TRBJ2-1 | TRBV7-9 | TGTGCCAGCAGCTTAGAAGACAGGGGGCTAATCAATGAGCAGTTCTTC | CASSLEDRGLINEQFF
NA | TRBD1 | TRBJ2-6 | TRBV28 | TGTGCCAGCGGTCCAGGGGGCGCGTCTGGGGCCAACGTCCTGACTTTC | CASGPGGASGANVLTF
NA | NA | TRBJ1-2 | TRBV19 | TGTGCCAGTAGTATAGGACCGCGACAGCGTGGCTACACCTTC | CASSIGPRQRGYTF
NA | NA | TRBJ1-5 | TRBV7-8 | TGTGCCAGCAGCTACGGGGGCCTCATGCCCCAGCATTTT | CASSYGGLMPQHF
NA | NA | TRBJ1-1 | TRBV11-2 | TGTGCCAGCAGCTTAGATTGGGGGACGAATTTTTTT | CASSLDWGTNFF
NA | NA | TRBJ2-7 | TRBV5-1 | TGCGCCAGCAGCTTGGTGGTTCGAGGATCCTACGAGCAGTACTTC | CASSLVVRGSYEQYF
NA | NA | TRBJ2-6 | TRBV29-1 | TGCAGCGCCCAAAGGGGGGACTCTGGGGCCAACGTCCTGACTTTC | CSAQRGDSGANVLTF
few | TRBD2 | TRBJ2-2 | TRBV7-6 | TGTGCCAGCAGCCATGGACTAGCGGGAGGGCAGAACACCGGGGAGCTGTTTTTT | CASSHGLAGGQNTGELFF
few | TRBD1 | TRBJ1-6 | TRBV18 | TGTGCCAGCTCACTAACGATGACAGGGGATTCACCCCTCCACTTT | CASSLTMTGDSPLHF
NA | NA | TRBJ2-1 | TRBV5-4 | TGTGCCAGCAGCGCTACCTGGGGGCTCCATGAGCAGTTCTTC | CASSATWGLHEQFF
NA | NA | TRBJ1-1 | TRBV2 | TGTGCCAGCCCAGGAACTGAAGCTTTCTTT | CASPGTEAFF
NA | NA | TRBJ1-3 | TRBV30 | TGTGCCTGGAGTCCCTTTGGCGGTTCTGGAAACACCATATATTTT | CAWSPFGGSGNTIYF
NA | TRBD1 | TRBJ2-3 | TRBV19 | TGTGCCAGTAGGGCGACAGGGACGACTAGCACAGATACGCAGTATTTT | CASRATGTTSTDTQYF
NA | NA | TRBJ2-2 | TRBV6-7 | TGTGCCAGCTGGGCCGCGAACACCGGGGAGCTGTTTTTT | CASWAANTGELFF
NA | TRBD1 | TRBJ1-4 | TRBV19 | TGTGCCAGTACCCAGACAGGGAGTGGGACTAATGAAAAACTGTTTTTT | CASTQTGSGTNEKLFF
NA | NA | TRBJ1-5 | TRBV7-9 | TGTGCCAGCAGCTTAGCGGGGGGATCCAATCAGCCCCAGCATTTT | CASSLAGGSNQPQHF
NA | NA | TRBJ2-6 | TRBV19 | TGTGCCAGTAGTGCCTCTGGGGCCAACGTCCTGACTTTC | CASSASGANVLTF
NA | NA | TRBJ2-2 | TRBV7-3 | TGTGCCAGCAGAAAAGACAGGAACAAGGGCGGGGAGCTGTTTTTT | CASRKDRNKGGELFF
NA | NA | TRBJ2-6 | TRBV29-1 | TGCAGCGTTGAGCACTCTGGGGCCAACGTCCTGACTTTC | CSVEHSGANVLTF
NA | NA | TRBJ1-2 | TRBV28 | TGTGCCAGCAGTTTAGGCTGGGGGAACTATGGCTACACCTTC | CASSLGWGNYGYTF
NA | NA | TRBJ2-5 | TRBV11-1 | TGTGCCAGCAGCGAGCAGACAAACCAAGAGACCCAGTACTTC | CASSEQTNQETQYF
NA | NA | TRBJ1-1 | TRBV13 | TGTGCCAGCAGCTTAGGAAGGAGTTGGACTGAAGCTTTCTTT | CASSLGRSWTEAFF
NA | NA | TRBJ2-6 | TRBV2 | TGTGCCAGCGGCGGTTCGGGTGGGGCCAACGTCCTGACTTTC | CASGGSGGANVLTF
NA | NA | TRBJ2-7 | TRBV1 | TGCACCAGCAGGGACTACTACGAGCAGTACTTC | CTSRDYYEQYF
NA | NA | TRBJ1-1 | TRBV11-2 | TGTGCCAGCAGCTTAGATCGGGCCGTGGGGCGGGCTTTCTTT | CASSLDRAVGRAFF
NA | NA | TRBJ2-3 | TRBV6-1 | TGTGCCAGCAGGGTGACCCGGGATCTAGAGAGGACGCAGTATTTT | CASRVTRDLERTQYF
NA | NA | TRBJ2-5 | TRBV6-1 | TGTGCCAGCAGTGAAGAGGTGGCAGGGAGATTGGGGACCCAGTACTTC | CASSEEVAGRLGTQYF